In its sample, the clone carrying this T cell receptor (beta chain) is medium-sized. Its matching antigen is unknown. TCRdb independently ran MiXCR on the 5' RACE reads; one entry per CDR3 protein. The table includes over 2,500 distinct CDR3 sequences, 2.5% to 4% detected once. This sample was taken from a study of spatial heterogeneity in lung cancer. V dropped 3 bases and J dropped 8; count of bases not matched to a gene: 7. There are 15 residues in the CDR3. Germline V gene data show CDR1 as SGHRS and CDR2 as YFSETQ. Study-wide results and limits: In tumors, expanded intratumoral alpha and beta TCR counts tracked mutation counts. The numbers of ubiquitous and regional expanded TCRs correlated with ubiquitous and regional nonsynonymous mutations, respectively.

This sample's time point: sample taken at primary tumor resection. The 60 to 90 donors had untreated early-stage non-small cell lung cancer. The sequenced material consisted of unsorted whole RNA from tumor, nontumor lung or frozen PBMC. The TCR comes from a male donor with early-stage non-small cell lung cancer. Sequenced material: lung tumor tissue, taken at surgery. The chain carries TRBV5-1 and TRBJ2-1, with 11 positions matching TRBD2. The CDR3 DNA follows: TGCGCCAGCAGCTCGACTAGCGGGGATTTCGATGAGCAGTTCTTC. Its translation: CASSSTSGDFDEQFF. The entire variable domain, with the rest obtained from reference TRBV5-1 and TRBJ2-1, is as follows: KAGVTQTPRYLIKTRGQQVTLSCSPISGHRSVSWYQQTPGQGLQFLFEYFSETQRNKGNFPGRFSGRQFSNSRSEMNVSTLELGDSALYLCASSSTSGDFDEQFFGPGTRLTVL.